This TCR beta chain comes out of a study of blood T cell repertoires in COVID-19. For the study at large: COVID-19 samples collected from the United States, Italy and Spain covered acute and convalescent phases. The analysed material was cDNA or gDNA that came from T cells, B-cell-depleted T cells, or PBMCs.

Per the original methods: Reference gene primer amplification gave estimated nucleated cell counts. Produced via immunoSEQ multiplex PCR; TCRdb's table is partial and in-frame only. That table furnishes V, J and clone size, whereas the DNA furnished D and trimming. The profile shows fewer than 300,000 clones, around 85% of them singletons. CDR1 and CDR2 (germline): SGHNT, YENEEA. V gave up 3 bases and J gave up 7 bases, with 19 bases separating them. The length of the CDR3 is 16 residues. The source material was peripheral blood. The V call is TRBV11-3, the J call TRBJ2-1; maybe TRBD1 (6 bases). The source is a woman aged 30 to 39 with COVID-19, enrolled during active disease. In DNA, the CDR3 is TGTGCCAGCAGCTTGCGTGGGGGCCCGATGGGAAATGAGCAGTTCTTC. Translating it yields CASSLRGGPMGNEQFF.